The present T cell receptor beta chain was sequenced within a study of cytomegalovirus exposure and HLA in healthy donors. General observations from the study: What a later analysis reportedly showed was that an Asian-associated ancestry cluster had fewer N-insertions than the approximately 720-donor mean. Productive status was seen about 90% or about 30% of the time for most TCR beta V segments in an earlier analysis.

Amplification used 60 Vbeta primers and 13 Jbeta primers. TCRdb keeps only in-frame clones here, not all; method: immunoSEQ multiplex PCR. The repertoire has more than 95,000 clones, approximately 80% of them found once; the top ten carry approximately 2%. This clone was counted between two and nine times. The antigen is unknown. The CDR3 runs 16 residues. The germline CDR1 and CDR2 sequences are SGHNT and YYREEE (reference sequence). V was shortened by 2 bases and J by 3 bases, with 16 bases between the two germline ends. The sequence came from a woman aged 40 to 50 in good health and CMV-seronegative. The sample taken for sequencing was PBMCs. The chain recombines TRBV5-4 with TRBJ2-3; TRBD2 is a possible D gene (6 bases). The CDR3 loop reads CASSLGAGRETDTQYF. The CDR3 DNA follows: TGTGCCAGCAGCTTAGGGGCGGGAAGGGAAACAGATACGCAGTATTTT.